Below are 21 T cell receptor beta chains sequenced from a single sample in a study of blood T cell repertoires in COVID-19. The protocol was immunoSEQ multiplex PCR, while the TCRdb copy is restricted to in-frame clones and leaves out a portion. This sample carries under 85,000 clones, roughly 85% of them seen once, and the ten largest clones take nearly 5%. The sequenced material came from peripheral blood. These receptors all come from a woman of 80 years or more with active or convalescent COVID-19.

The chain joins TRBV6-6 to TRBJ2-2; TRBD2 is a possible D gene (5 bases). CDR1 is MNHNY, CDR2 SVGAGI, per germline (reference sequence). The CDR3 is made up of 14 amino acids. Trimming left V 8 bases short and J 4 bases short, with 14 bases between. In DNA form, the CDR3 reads TGTGCCAGCCTCCGAGGGTTGGGCACCGGGGAGCTGTTTTTT. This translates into CASLRGLGTGELFF.

The CDR3 nucleotides are TGTGCCAGCAGCCTTAGCGGGAGGACAGATACGCAGTATTTT. Residues: CASSLSGRTDTQYF. This chain connects TRBV3-1 (or the pseudogene TRBV3-2) to TRBJ2-3, with 10 bases fitting TRBD2. The CDR3 runs to 14 residues. After removal of 4 bases from V and 3 bases from J, the junction contained 1 base not matched to a gene. CDR1 is LGHDT and CDR2 is YNNKEL in the germline V gene (reference sequence).

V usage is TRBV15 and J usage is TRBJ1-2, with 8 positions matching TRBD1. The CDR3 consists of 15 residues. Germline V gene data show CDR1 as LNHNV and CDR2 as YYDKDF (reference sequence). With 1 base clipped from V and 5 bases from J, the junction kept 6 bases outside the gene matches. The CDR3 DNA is TGTGCCACCAGCAGAGGCGTGACAGGGGATTATGGCTACACCTTC. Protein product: CATSRGVTGDYGYTF.

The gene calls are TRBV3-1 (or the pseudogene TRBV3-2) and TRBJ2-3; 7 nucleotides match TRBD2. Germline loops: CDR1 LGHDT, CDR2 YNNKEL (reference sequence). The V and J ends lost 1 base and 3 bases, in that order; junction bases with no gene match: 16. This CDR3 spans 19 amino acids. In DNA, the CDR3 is TGTGCCAGCAGCCAAGCCCCACGCGGGGTAATGGGGGGGACAGATACGCAGTATTTT. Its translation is CASSQAPRGVMGGTDTQYF.

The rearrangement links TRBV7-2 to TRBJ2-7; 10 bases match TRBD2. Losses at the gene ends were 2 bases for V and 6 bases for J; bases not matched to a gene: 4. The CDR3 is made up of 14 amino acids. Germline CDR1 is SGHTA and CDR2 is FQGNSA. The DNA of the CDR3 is TGTGCCAGCAGCTTAATGCCTAGCGGGAGCGAGCAGTACTTC. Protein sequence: CASSLMPSGSEQYF.

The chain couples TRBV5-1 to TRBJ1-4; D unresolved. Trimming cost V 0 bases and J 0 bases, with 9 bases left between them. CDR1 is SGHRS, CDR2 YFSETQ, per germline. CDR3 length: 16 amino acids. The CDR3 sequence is CASSLGQAATNEKLFF. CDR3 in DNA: TGCGCCAGCAGCTTGGGGCAGGCAGCAACTAATGAAAAACTGTTTTTT.

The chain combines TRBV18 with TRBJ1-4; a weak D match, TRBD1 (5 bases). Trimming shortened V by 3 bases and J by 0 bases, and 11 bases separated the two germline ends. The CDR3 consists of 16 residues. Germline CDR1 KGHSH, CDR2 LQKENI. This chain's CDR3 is CASSPRQGSTNEKLFF. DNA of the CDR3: TGTGCCAGCTCACCGCGTCAGGGCTCAACTAATGAAAAACTGTTTTTT.

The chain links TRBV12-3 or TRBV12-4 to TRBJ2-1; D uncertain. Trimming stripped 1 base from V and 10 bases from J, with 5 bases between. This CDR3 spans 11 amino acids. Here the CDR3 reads CASSLETEQFF. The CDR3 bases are TGTGCCAGCAGTTTAGAGACAGAGCAGTTCTTC.

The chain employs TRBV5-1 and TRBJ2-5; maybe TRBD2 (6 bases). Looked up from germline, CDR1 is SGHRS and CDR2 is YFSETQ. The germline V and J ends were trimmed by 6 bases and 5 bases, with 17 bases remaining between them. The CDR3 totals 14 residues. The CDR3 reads CASTSAEGRETQYF. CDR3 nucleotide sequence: TGCGCCAGCACCTCGGCGGAGGGTCGGGAGACCCAGTACTTC.

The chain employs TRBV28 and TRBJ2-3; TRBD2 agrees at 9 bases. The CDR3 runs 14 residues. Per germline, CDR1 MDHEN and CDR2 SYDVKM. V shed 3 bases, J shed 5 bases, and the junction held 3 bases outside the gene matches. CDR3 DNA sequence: TGTGCCAGCAGTTTCGCGGGAGGGTTAGATACGCAGTATTTT. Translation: CASSFAGGLDTQYF. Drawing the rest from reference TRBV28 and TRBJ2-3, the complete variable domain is DVKVTQSSRYLVKRTGEKVFLECVQDMDHENMFWYRQDPGLGLRLIYFSYDVKMKEKGDIPEGYSVSREKKERFSLILESASTNQTSMYLCASSFAGGLDTQYFGPGTRLTVL.

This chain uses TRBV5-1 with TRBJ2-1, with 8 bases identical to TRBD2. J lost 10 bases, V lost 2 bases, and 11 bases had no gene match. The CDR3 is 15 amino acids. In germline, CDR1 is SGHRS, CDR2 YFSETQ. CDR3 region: CASSFLAGLLREQFF. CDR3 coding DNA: TGCGCCAGCAGCTTCCTAGCGGGTCTCCTACGGGAGCAGTTCTTC.

CDR3 DNA: TGTGCCACGGGCCAGATCGACACTGAAGCTTTCTTT. Translated: CATGQIDTEAFF. The chain combines TRBV15 with TRBJ1-1; D unresolved. Germline CDR1 and CDR2: LNHNV and YYDKDF (reference sequence). CDR3 length: 12 amino acids. Trimming took off 9 bases at V and 3 bases at J, with 11 bases between the two ends.

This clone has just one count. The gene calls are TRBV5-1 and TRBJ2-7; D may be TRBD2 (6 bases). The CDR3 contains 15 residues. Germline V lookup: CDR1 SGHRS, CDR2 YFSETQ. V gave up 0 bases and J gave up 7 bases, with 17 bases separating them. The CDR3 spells CASSLAEGNRGEQYF. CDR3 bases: TGCGCCAGCAGCTTGGCGGAGGGGAACCGGGGAGAGCAGTACTTC. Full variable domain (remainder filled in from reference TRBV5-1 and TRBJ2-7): KAGVTQTPRYLIKTRGQQVTLSCSPISGHRSVSWYQQTPGQGLQFLFEYFSETQRNKGNFPGRFSGRQFSNSRSEMNVSTLELGDSALYLCASSLAEGNRGEQYFGPGTRLTVT.

CDR3 in amino acids: CASSEGQGVLDIQYF. The CDR3 coding sequence is TGTGCCAGCAGTGAAGGACAGGGGGTTCTTGACATTCAGTACTTC. The chain joins TRBV7-6 to TRBJ2-4; 10 bases map to TRBD1. Germline assignment: CDR1 SGHVS and CDR2 FNYEAQ. The CDR3 has 15 residues. With 6 bases clipped from V and 8 bases from J, the junction kept 10 bases outside the gene matches.

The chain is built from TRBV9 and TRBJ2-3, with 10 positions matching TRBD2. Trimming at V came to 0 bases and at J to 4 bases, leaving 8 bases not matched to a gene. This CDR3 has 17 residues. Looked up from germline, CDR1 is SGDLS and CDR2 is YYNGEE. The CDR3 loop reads CASSVALAGVGPDTQYF. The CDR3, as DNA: TGTGCCAGCAGCGTAGCTCTAGCGGGAGTTGGCCCAGATACGCAGTATTTT. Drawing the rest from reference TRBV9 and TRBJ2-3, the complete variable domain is DSGVTQTPKHLITATGQRVTLRCSPRSGDLSVYWYQQSLDQGLQFLIQYYNGEERAKGNILERFSAQQFPDLHSELNLSSLELGDSALYFCASSVALAGVGPDTQYFGPGTRLTVL.

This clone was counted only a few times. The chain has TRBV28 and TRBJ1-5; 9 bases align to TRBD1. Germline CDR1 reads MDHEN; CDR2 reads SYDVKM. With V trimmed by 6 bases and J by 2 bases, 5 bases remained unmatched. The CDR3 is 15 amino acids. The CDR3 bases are TGTGCCAGCAGGCGACAGGGGGACGGCAATCAGCCCCAGCATTTT. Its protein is CASRRQGDGNQPQHF.

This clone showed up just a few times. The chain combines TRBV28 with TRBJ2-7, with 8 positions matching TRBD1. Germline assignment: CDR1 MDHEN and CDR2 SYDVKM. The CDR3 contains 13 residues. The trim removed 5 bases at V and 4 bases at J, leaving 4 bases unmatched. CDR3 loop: CASSPGQGYEQYF. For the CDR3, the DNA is TGTGCCAGCAGTCCCGGACAGGGATACGAGCAGTACTTC.

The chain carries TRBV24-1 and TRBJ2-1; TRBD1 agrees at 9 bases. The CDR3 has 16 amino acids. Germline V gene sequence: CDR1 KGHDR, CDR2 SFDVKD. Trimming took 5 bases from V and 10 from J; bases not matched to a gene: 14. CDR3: CATSGGGFRTGVEQFF. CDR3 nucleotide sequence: TGTGCCACCAGTGGTGGAGGTTTCCGGACAGGGGTCGAGCAGTTCTTC.

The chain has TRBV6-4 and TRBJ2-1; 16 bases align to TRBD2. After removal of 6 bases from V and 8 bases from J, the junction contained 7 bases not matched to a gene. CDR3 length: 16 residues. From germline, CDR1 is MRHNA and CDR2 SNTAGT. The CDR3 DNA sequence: TGTGCCAGCAGCCCGGGACTAGCGGGAGGGTCAGATGAGCAGTTCTTC. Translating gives CASSPGLAGGSDEQFF.

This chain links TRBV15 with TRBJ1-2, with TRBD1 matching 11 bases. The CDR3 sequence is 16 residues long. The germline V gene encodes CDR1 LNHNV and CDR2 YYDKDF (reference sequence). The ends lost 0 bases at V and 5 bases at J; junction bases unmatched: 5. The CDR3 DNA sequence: TGTGCCACCAGCAGAGAGAGGACAGGGGGCTTGTATGGCTACACCTTC. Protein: CATSRERTGGLYGYTF.

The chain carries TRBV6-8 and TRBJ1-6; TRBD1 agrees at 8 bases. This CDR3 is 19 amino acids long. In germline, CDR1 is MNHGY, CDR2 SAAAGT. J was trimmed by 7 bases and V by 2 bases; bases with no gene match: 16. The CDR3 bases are TGTGCCAGCAGTTACGGGTCAAGGACAGGGCGGGACCCGAATTCACCCCTCCACTTT. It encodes CASSYGSRTGRDPNSPLHF.